The rows below give T cell receptor beta chains drawn from one sample of a study of read filtering for tumor transcriptome and immune sequencing. TCRdb reprocessed the reads with MiXCR, giving one entry per CDR3 protein. The repertoire holds 62,000 or so distinct CDR3 sequences, with about 20% as singletons. The source material was a population of CD138-negative cells sorted from bone marrow. The receptors shown here come from a donor aged 40 or over with multiple myeloma. Both conserved end residues are part of each CDR3.

TRBV20-1	TRBJ2-1	CSARDKREIHNEQFF
TRBV4-2	TRBJ2-2	CASSQDRGSFPRELFF
TRBV5-5	TRBJ2-3	CASSPEGTATDTQYF
TRBV19	TRBJ1-5	CASSMDGNQPQHF
TRBV20-1	TRBJ2-1	CSAKKPSSYNEQFF
TRBV20-1	TRBJ2-6	CSARDSSGANVLTF
TRBV20-1	TRBJ2-7	CSATDRGAYEQYF
TRBV19	TRBJ2-1	CASSTQAYEQFF
TRBV18	TRBJ1-1	CASSPPSVNTEAFF
TRBV20-1	TRBJ2-3	CSARDMADTQYF
TRBV5-1	TRBJ2-1	CASGQGEAESDEQFF
TRBV14	TRBJ2-1	CASSQGKREGNIHEQFF
TRBV29-1	TRBJ2-7	CSVGVESGGEQYF
TRBV5-5	TRBJ2-5	CASSLGQGRQETQYF
TRBV4-1	TRBJ2-3	CASSQDTSGRAVDTQYF
TRBV19	TRBJ1-2	CASSPQTPEGYGYTF
TRBV19	TRBJ2-2	CASNQGRAGELFF
TRBV7-6	TRBJ2-1	CASSFLTGEGDEQFF
TRBV20-1	TRBJ2-1	CSARDGGRGEQFF
TRBV21-1	TRBJ2-4	CASSRRTLAKNIQYF
TRBV20-1	TRBJ2-2	CSARGTRGYTGELFF
TRBV25-1	TRBJ2-1	CASNEQSYNEQFF
TRBV7-3	TRBJ2-1	CASSSGLAGAANEQFF
TRBV7-9	TRBJ2-5	CASTLTGLQETQYF
TRBV7-7	TRBJ1-1	CASSKNPQTEAFF
TRBV4-1	TRBJ2-4	CASSQDIQLLANIQYF
TRBV29-1	TRBJ2-3	CSAGGADTQYF
TRBV11-2	TRBJ1-5	CASSPTGGVSKPQHF
TRBV4-2	TRBJ2-7	CASSQLGLAGGAEQYF
TRBV29-1	TRBJ2-1	CSVARDRDYNEQFF
TRBV11-2	TRBJ2-1	CASSLVDSRASGRRNEQFF
TRBV2	TRBJ1-2	CASSEMTNYGYTF
TRBV5-1	TRBJ2-7	CASSPRTGTYEQYF
TRBV28	TRBJ1-5	CASRYGNQPQHF
TRBV19	TRBJ2-1	CASSIDDSSYNEQFF
TRBV18	TRBJ2-5	CASSSDRGSETQYF
TRBV6-1	TRBJ2-1	CASSEAPIAGSEQFF
TRBV24-1	TRBJ2-1	CATSEPGQGMYEQFF
TRBV29-1	TRBJ2-4	CSVETVKNIQYF
TRBV18	TRBJ2-2	CASSPLDTTGELFF